This T cell receptor (beta chain) was identified in a study of early stage breast cancer tumors. Here immunoSEQ multiplex PCR was the method, and the copy in TCRdb shows in-frame clones only, minus some. The sample has some 58,000 clones, roughly 80% seen once. The V gene's germline CDR1 is SGHTA and CDR2 FQGNSA. This CDR3 spans 15 amino acids. After removal of 2 bases from V and 9 bases from J, the junction contained 10 bases not matched to a gene. Only one count was recorded for this clone. The V call is TRBV7-2, the J call TRBJ1-5, with TRBD1 matching 7 bases. Sequenced material: blood. This receptor was taken from a person aged 25 to 39 with breast cancer. CDR3 sequence: CASSLNLQGLMPQHF. CDR3 in DNA: TGTGCCAGCAGCTTAAATTTACAGGGGTTAATGCCCCAGCATTTT.